These 21 T cell receptor beta chains were sequenced from one sample in a study of CD8 T cells in ankylosing spondylitis. These TCRs' antigens remain unknown. General observations from the study: Ankylosing spondylitis blood appeared to be characterized by a TCR beta motif of several highly homologous variants.

Via MiXCR, TCRdb re-called the 5' RACE reads, giving one row per CDR3 protein. There are more than 400,000 distinct CDR3 sequences in the sample; about 5% occur only once, and 3.5% lies in the top ten. The material sequenced was blood, either unsorted or a sorted T cell fraction (not recorded which). Receptor source: a male donor with ankylosing spondylitis.

This clonotype was seen ten or more times. The chain uses TRBV4-2 and TRBJ1-1; D is unresolved. CDR1 is LGHNA and CDR2 is YNFKEQ in the germline V gene. V was cut by 0 bases and J by 4 bases, with 9 bases left in between. This CDR3 contains 14 residues. CDR3 nucleotides: TGTGCCAGCAGCCAAGACAGAGGAAGCACTGAAGCTTTCTTT. It specifies CASSQDRGSTEAFF.

This clonotype was recorded at least ten times. The chain recombines TRBV28 with TRBJ2-2; D possibly corresponds to TRBD1 (6 bases). Per the germline V gene, CDR1 is MDHEN and CDR2 is SYDVKM. The CDR3 has 15 residues. Trimming cost V 6 bases and J 2 bases, with 13 bases left between them. The CDR3 DNA is TGTGCCAGCAGACCCCGGGACATCAACACCGGGGAGCTGTTTTTT. Translated: CASRPRDINTGELFF.

In this sample, this clonotype turned up many times. This chain uses TRBV29-1 with TRBJ2-5, with D unclear. V was pared by 4 bases and J by 2 bases, with 8 bases between. The CDR3 extends over 12 amino acids. Germline V lookup: CDR1 SQVTM, CDR2 ANQGSEA. The CDR3 loop is CSVVWQQETQYF. DNA for the CDR3: TGCAGCGTTGTCTGGCAGCAAGAGACCCAGTACTTC.

Ten or more counts support this clonotype. The chain has TRBV7-2 and TRBJ1-4; D uncertain. V shed 3 bases and J shed 7 bases, with 15 bases lying between them. This CDR3 has 15 residues. Germline loops: CDR1 SGHTA, CDR2 FQGNSA. The CDR3 sequence: CASSFNSLYGEKLFF. For the CDR3, the DNA is TGTGCCAGCAGCTTTAACAGTTTGTACGGTGAAAAACTGTTTTTT.

This clonotype showed up many times. The chain is built from TRBV7-3 and TRBJ2-2; D not certain. CDR3 length: 13 residues. V was shortened by 1 base and J by 9 bases, with 9 bases between the two germline ends. CDR1 and CDR2 from the germline V gene are SGHTA and FQGTGA. CDR3 sequence (DNA): TGTGCCAGCAGCTTAAACCCCGGGTGGGAGCTGTTTTTT. Residues: CASSLNPGWELFF.

This clonotype has a handful of counts. The chain uses TRBV10-2 and TRBJ2-7; TRBD2 matches at 7 bases. Germline CDR1 and CDR2: WSHSY and SAAADI. The CDR3 has 17 amino acids. V lost 2 bases and J lost 4; bases outside the gene matches: 14. The CDR3 is CASSEGPGGRGTYEQYF. The CDR3 nucleotides read TGCGCCAGCAGTGAGGGGCCGGGCGGGAGAGGAACTTACGAGCAGTACTTC.

This clonotype was picked up many times. V is TRBV5-6 and J is TRBJ1-2, with D possibly being TRBD1 (6 bases). V lost 4 bases and J 8 bases, leaving 18 bases between the germline ends. CDR3 length: 14 amino acids. Germline V gene sequence: CDR1 SGHDT, CDR2 YYEEEE. CDR3 amino acids: CASSRVGGQGGYTF. CDR3 DNA sequence: TGTGCCAGCAGCCGCGTGGGGGGGCAAGGCGGCTACACCTTC.

V and J are TRBV29-1 and TRBJ2-3, with D unresolved. There are 13 residues in the CDR3. CDR1 SQVTM and CDR2 ANQGSEA come from the germline V gene. V lost 4 bases to trimming and J lost 5 bases, with 13 bases between them. The CDR3 bases are TGCAGCGTTGTGGCAGCACTTGAAGATACGCAGTATTTT. Its protein product is CSVVAALEDTQYF.

This clonotype has ten or more counts. The chain has TRBV12-3 or TRBV12-4 and TRBJ2-1; 7 bases map to TRBD1. Trimming removed 6 bases from V and 0 bases from J; junction bases left unmatched: 8. This CDR3 region has 16 residues. The CDR3 DNA reads TGTGCCAGCAGATCCGGGGCAGGGGGCTCCTACAATGAGCAGTTCTTC. It translates to CASRSGAGGSYNEQFF.

This clonotype was recorded many times. CDR3 in amino acids: CSAQTGLQLAPFYNEQFF. The CDR3 DNA reads as TGCAGCGCACAGACAGGACTGCAACTAGCCCCTTTCTACAATGAGCAGTTCTTC. The gene calls are TRBV29-1 and TRBJ2-1; D tentatively fits TRBD1 or TRBD2 (6 bases each). Germline loops: CDR1 SQVTM, CDR2 ANQGSEA. The CDR3 contains 18 residues. The V gene lost 7 bases and the J gene lost 3 bases, with 28 bases spanning the gap.

This chain joins TRBV3-1 and TRBJ2-6, with D maybe TRBD2 (6 bases). The CDR3 spans 19 residues. Trimming stripped 11 bases from V and 0 bases from J, with 26 bases between. Germline values: CDR1 LGHDT, CDR2 YNNKEL (reference sequence). CDR3 residues: CAFRFWRGAFPSGANVLTF. CDR3 nucleotides: TGTGCCTTCCGCTTTTGGAGGGGCGCTTTCCCCTCTGGGGCCAACGTCCTGACTTTC.

The rearrangement links TRBV5-6 to TRBJ2-4, with D hard to call. Per germline, CDR1 SGHDT and CDR2 YYEEEE. The CDR3 length is 18 residues. Trimming took 2 bases from V and 1 from J, leaving 19 bases between them. Written as DNA, the CDR3 is TGTGCCAGCAGCTTACTACTGCCCGATTCAAGGGCCAAAAACATTCAGTACTTC. This translates into CASSLLLPDSRAKNIQYF. The full variable domain, its missing parts supplied by reference TRBV5-6 and TRBJ2-4, is DAGVTQSPTHLIKTRGQQVTLRCSPKSGHDTVSWYQQALGQGPQFIFQYYEEEERQRGNFPDRFSGHQFPNYSSELNVNALLLGDSALYLCASSLLLPDSRAKNIQYFGAGTRLSVL.

This clonotype was observed at least ten times. This rearrangement joins TRBV12-3 or TRBV12-4 to TRBJ1-5; 10 bases map to TRBD1. This CDR3 is 14 amino acids long. Losses at the gene ends were 6 bases for V and 5 bases for J; bases not matched to a gene: 4. As DNA, the CDR3 is TGTGCCAGCAGCACCGGGACAGGGGATCAGCCCCAGCATTTT. As protein: CASSTGTGDQPQHF.

This clonotype appeared many times. The rearrangement uses TRBV12-3 or TRBV12-4 and TRBJ2-7, with 8 nucleotides matching TRBD1. V trimming: 5 bases; J trimming: 1 base; junction bases outside the gene matches: 13. This CDR3 is 17 amino acids long. The CDR3 reads CASSPPMGQGASYEQYF. In nucleotides, the CDR3 is TGTGCCAGCAGTCCGCCCATGGGGCAGGGGGCTTCCTACGAGCAGTACTTC.

This clonotype was detected ten times or more. Here the CDR3 DNA reads TGTGCCAGCAGCAAAGAAGCCCCCCGGGATGGGAATGAGCAGTTCTTC. It translates to CASSKEAPRDGNEQFF. The chain combines TRBV21-1 with TRBJ2-1; TRBD1, as called in the table, went unchecked against the DNA. TRBV21-1 is given as a pseudogene. The CDR3 contains 16 residues.

This clonotype showed up just a few times. The V and J genes are TRBV7-3 and TRBJ2-2; possible D gene TRBD1, 6 bases. The CDR3 runs to 13 residues. The germline CDR1 and CDR2 sequences are SGHTA and FQGTGA. Trimming pared 5 bases from V and 6 bases from J, leaving 10 bases between. CDR3 amino acids: CASSAGVAGELFF. CDR3 nucleotide sequence: TGTGCCAGCAGCGCAGGGGTTGCCGGGGAGCTGTTTTTT.

This clonotype was counted ten times or more. The DNA for the CDR3 is TGCAGTGCAACCAGGGAAGCAGGGACAGATACGCAGTATTTT. Translated: CSATREAGTDTQYF. This chain joins TRBV20-1 and TRBJ2-3; a weak D match, TRBD1 (5 bases). The CDR3 is 14 amino acids. Germline V gives CDR1 DFQATT, CDR2 SNEGSKA (reference sequence). V was pared by 6 bases and J by 3 bases, with 16 bases between.

With regard to this clonotype: At one of its ends the junction is not consistent with the germline gene, which may arise from a read error. CDR3 in amino acids: CANSLQGGREQFF. DNA of the CDR3: TGCGCCAACAGCCTTCAGGGAGGACGGGAGCAGTTCTTC. V usage is TRBV5-1 and J usage is TRBJ2-1; tentatively, D is TRBD2 (6 bases). Germline loops: CDR1 SGHRS, CDR2 YFSETQ. The CDR3 is 13 amino acids.

This clonotype appeared many times. CDR3 region: CAIARFQETQYF. The CDR3 DNA reads TGTGCCATTGCGAGGTTCCAAGAGACCCAGTACTTC. This rearrangement joins TRBV28 to TRBJ2-5; D gene unclear. The germline V gene encodes CDR1 MDHEN and CDR2 SYDVKM. V was pared by 10 bases and J by 1 base, with 10 bases between. The CDR3 totals 12 residues.

This clonotype was counted many times. In DNA, the CDR3 is TGTGCCAGCAGATACGGACTAGCGGGGGTTACAGATACGCAGTATTTT. Translated, it gives CASRYGLAGVTDTQYF. V and J are TRBV13 and TRBJ2-3; TRBD2 aligns across 13 bases. Germline V gene sequence: CDR1 PRHDT, CDR2 FYEKMQ (reference sequence). The J segment lost 3 bases and the V segment lost 6 bases, leaving 6 bases of the junction unmatched. CDR3 size: 16 residues.

Details on this clonotype: A much bigger clone sits one base away, suggesting this may be a read error. CDR3 DNA sequence: TGTGCCAGCGGGGACAATGAGCAGCTCTTC. This codes for CASGDNEQLF. The chain couples TRBV6-2 or TRBV6-3 to TRBJ2-1, with a tentative D call TRBD1 (6 bases). CDR1 is MNHEY and CDR2 is SVGEGT in the germline V gene. The length of the CDR3 is 10 residues.